This T cell receptor beta chain was retrieved from a study of blood T cell repertoires in COVID-19. Looked up from germline, CDR1 is LNHNV and CDR2 is YYDKDF (reference sequence). The CDR3 sequence is 16 residues long. V lost 4 bases to trimming and J lost 4 bases, with 19 bases between them. Produced via immunoSEQ multiplex PCR; TCRdb's table is partial and in-frame only. The repertoire has about 270,000 clones, around 86% of them found once; the top ten carry around 15%. The V and J genes are TRBV15 and TRBJ1-1; possible D gene TRBD1, 6 bases. The material sequenced was PBMCs or T cells enriched from blood (not recorded which). This receptor was obtained from a man aged 18 to 29 who had recovered from COVID-19. The CDR3 nucleotides are TGTGCCACCAGCACCCTCTATACAGGGTATGGCACTGAAGCTTTCTTT. Protein product: CATSTLYTGYGTEAFF.